Below, 5 T cell receptor beta chains from the same sample are listed, as sequenced in a study of cytomegalovirus exposure and HLA in healthy donors. This PCR relied on a set of 60 Vbeta primers and 13 Jbeta primers. Some clones are missing from TCRdb's copy, which holds only in-frame ones; the method was immunoSEQ multiplex PCR. The data contain around 250,000 clones, about 80% of them singletons. The material sequenced was PBMCs. The origin of the receptors is a woman aged 60 to 75 in good health and CMV-seropositive.

This rearrangement joins TRBV5-5 to TRBJ2-7; TRBD2 matches 11 bases. Germline V gene data show CDR1 as SGHKS and CDR2 as YYEKEE (reference sequence). CDR3 length equals 16 residues. The junction had 7 bases not matched to a gene; V was cut back by 0 bases and J by 5 bases. The CDR3 loop is CASSLGILAGDHEQYF. CDR3 sequence (DNA): TGTGCCAGCAGCTTGGGTATACTAGCGGGAGACCACGAGCAGTACTTC.

CDR3 sequence reads: CASSISKPPYNEQFF. The CDR3 nucleotides read TGTGCCAGTAGTATTTCCAAGCCCCCCTACAATGAGCAGTTCTTC. The genes are TRBV19 and TRBJ2-1; D remains unclear. This CDR3 has 15 amino acids. Trimming pared 3 bases from V and 2 bases from J, leaving 11 bases between. Germline V gene lookup returns CDR1 LNHDA and CDR2 SQIVND (reference sequence).

The V and J genes are TRBV5-1 and TRBJ2-1; TRBD2 matches 7 bases. The CDR3 length is 15 residues. The J segment lost 8 bases and the V segment lost 0 bases, leaving 8 bases of the junction unmatched. The germline gives CDR1 SGHRS, CDR2 YFSETQ. CDR3 nucleotide sequence: TGCGCCAGCAGCTTGGCCGGCGGGAGCGGCGATGAGCAGTTCTTC. Its translation is CASSLAGGSGDEQFF.

The J gene is TRBJ2-1, the V gene TRBV6-5, with 12 bases fitting TRBD2. The CDR3 contains 15 residues. From germline, CDR1 is MNHEY and CDR2 SVGAGI. V was pared by 6 bases and J by 9 bases, with 9 bases of the junction left unmatched. CDR3 region: CASSLLAGGPGEQFF. The CDR3 region has the DNA TGTGCCAGCAGCCTGCTAGCGGGAGGGCCGGGTGAGCAGTTCTTC.

This clone occurred once. V usage is TRBV4-2 and J usage is TRBJ1-5; D is ambiguous. The germline gives CDR1 LGHNA, CDR2 YNFKEQ. The V and J ends lost 1 base and 7 bases respectively, with 11 bases between them. The CDR3 extends over 14 amino acids. In DNA form, the CDR3 reads TGTGCCAGCAGCCAAGGAGGGAGGTTCCAGCCCCAGCATTTT. Residues: CASSQGGRFQPQHF.